These 32 T cell receptor beta chains share one sample of origin, sequenced in a study of T cell repertoires in cytomegalovirus infection. TCRdb independently ran MiXCR on the reads; one entry per CDR3 protein. This sample has about 490,000 distinct CDR3 sequences, with 11% found just once. Source material: PBMCs. These receptors came from a human donor in good health (CMV status not recorded). Some clones in this sample may be carry-over from other donors' samples.

The chain recombines TRBV5-1 with TRBJ1-6; no firm D call. The germline gives CDR1 SGHRS, CDR2 YFSETQ. The V gene lost 1 base and the J gene lost 7 bases, with 6 bases spanning the gap. This CDR3 comprises 13 residues. Here the CDR3 DNA reads TGCGCCAGCAGCTTGACGGTGAATTCACCCCTCCACTTT. This translates into CASSLTVNSPLHF.

This clonotype came up many times. The chain is built from TRBV7-2 and TRBJ1-1; 8 nucleotides align to TRBD1. CDR3 length: 15 residues. J was trimmed by 1 base and V by 7 bases; bases with no gene match: 8. Germline CDR1 is SGHTA and CDR2 is FQGNSA. The CDR3: CASTRTGKRNTEAFF. In DNA, the CDR3 is TGTGCCAGCACCAGGACAGGGAAGAGGAACACTGAAGCTTTCTTT.

This clonotype was detected many times. This chain joins TRBV23-1 and TRBJ2-5, with 7 bases matching TRBD1. TRBV23-1 is assigned to the ORF class and has an uncertain function. The CDR3 runs 17 residues. The junction had 9 bases not matched to a gene; V was cut back by 0 bases and J by 2 bases. The CDR3 DNA reads TGCGCCAGCAGTCAATCCCGACAGGGAAAGTGGCAAGAGACCCAGTACTTC. This sequence encodes CASSQSRQGKWQETQYF.

This clonotype occurred a few times. The J gene is TRBJ1-5, the V gene TRBV12-3 or TRBV12-4, with D perhaps TRBD1 (5 bases). The CDR3 covers 16 residues. The germline V and J ends were trimmed by 4 bases and 4 bases, with 17 bases remaining between them. The CDR3 DNA reads TGTGCCAGCAGTTCCCCCCCCCCCAGGGATAATCAGCCCCAGCATTTT. This translates into CASSSPPPRDNQPQHF.

This clonotype was observed many times. The chain employs TRBV7-2 and TRBJ2-4; a weak D match, TRBD1 (6 bases). The CDR3 is 14 amino acids. Germline loops: CDR1 SGHTA, CDR2 FQGNSA. Trimming took off 2 bases at V and 8 bases at J, with 13 bases between the two ends. CDR3 residues: CASSLMGAWDIQYF. The CDR3 nucleotides read TGTGCCAGCAGCTTAATGGGGGCGTGGGACATTCAGTACTTC.

Only a few counts were recorded for this clonotype. The CDR3, as DNA: TGTGCCAGCAGTTATCAATCTCACCAGGGACAGGCAATGGACAATGAGCAGTTCTTC. Translating it yields CASSYQSHQGQAMDNEQFF. The V gene is TRBV27, the J gene TRBJ2-1; 8 bases align to TRBD1. V gave up 4 bases and J gave up 5 bases; unmatched junction bases: 19. The CDR3 is 19 residues long. Germline V gene sequence: CDR1 MNHEY, CDR2 SMNVEV (reference sequence).

This clonotype was observed many times. The V and J genes are TRBV24-1 and TRBJ1-2; TRBD1 is a possible D gene (6 bases). V lost 4 bases to trimming and J lost 4 bases, with 12 bases between them. Germline CDR1 and CDR2: KGHDR and SFDVKD. The CDR3 has 14 residues. CDR3: CATSDSDRSYGYTF. Written as DNA, the CDR3 is TGTGCCACCAGTGACAGTGACAGGTCCTATGGCTACACCTTC.

This clonotype has a count of ten or more. The chain is built from TRBV7-9 and TRBJ1-5; tentatively, D is TRBD1 (5 bases). The CDR3 covers 15 residues. Germline V gene lookup returns CDR1 SEHNR and CDR2 FQNEAQ (reference sequence). Between the trimmed V and J ends, which lost 3 bases and 12 bases, there was a span of 21 bases. The CDR3 sequence is CASSLGPFTGSRQHF. In DNA form, the CDR3 reads TGTGCCAGCAGCTTGGGACCCTTTACGGGGTCGCGCCAGCATTTT.

This clonotype has a count of ten or more. The chain employs TRBV18 and TRBJ2-2; D perhaps matches TRBD1 (6 bases). The germline CDR1 and CDR2 sequences are KGHSH and LQKENI. The CDR3 loop spans 13 amino acids. V was pared by 0 bases and J by 10 bases, with 9 bases between. Written as DNA, the CDR3 is TGTGCCAGCTCACCACCGGGGGACACGGAGCTGTTTTTT. It translates to CASSPPGDTELFF.

This clonotype has a handful of counts. The gene calls are TRBV20-1 and TRBJ2-7, with 10 bases identical to TRBD1. Germline loops: CDR1 DFQATT, CDR2 SNEGSKA (reference sequence). The V gene end was trimmed by 6 bases and the J gene end by 5 bases; junction bases not matched to a gene: 10. The CDR3 runs to 14 residues. The CDR3 region is CSAPGQGEGHEQYF. Here the CDR3 DNA reads TGCAGTGCCCCTGGACAGGGGGAAGGACACGAGCAGTACTTC.

This clonotype was seen at least ten times. V usage is TRBV19 and J usage is TRBJ2-7; either TRBD1 or TRBD2 may fit D (5 bases each). V dropped 2 bases and J dropped 1 base, with 9 bases sitting between them. Germline lookup yields CDR1 LNHDA and CDR2 SQIVND (reference sequence). The CDR3 runs 14 residues. The CDR3 reads CASSIRGSSYEQYF. Written as DNA, the CDR3 is TGTGCCAGTAGTATACGGGGCAGTTCCTACGAGCAGTACTTC. The full variable domain, rest sourced from reference TRBV19 and TRBJ2-7, is DGGITQSPKYLFRKEGQNVTLSCEQNLNHDAMYWYRQDPGQGLRLIYYSQIVNDFQKGDIAEGYSVSREKKESFPLTVTSAQKNPTAFYLCASSIRGSSYEQYFGPGTRLTVT.

This clonotype has just a few counts. The V call is TRBV20-1, the J call TRBJ1-1; D is unclear. V lost 5 bases and J lost 5, with 21 bases in between. Germline V gives CDR1 DFQATT, CDR2 SNEGSKA (reference sequence). The CDR3 contains 15 residues. The CDR3, as DNA: TGCAGTGCTCCCCGTCAGTCGTTAAAAGGGACTGAAGCTTTCTTT. This translates into CSAPRQSLKGTEAFF.

This clonotype was counted ten times or more. The DNA for the CDR3 is TGTGCCAGCTCAGGGGGACAGCGCTATGGCTACACCTTC. Translated: CASSGGQRYGYTF. This sequence joins TRBV6-1 and TRBJ1-2, with 7 positions matching TRBD1. Germline loops: CDR1 MNHNS, CDR2 SASEGT. Trimming cost V 8 bases and J 4 bases; bases outside gene matches: 7. The CDR3 sequence is 13 residues long.

The chain carries TRBV20-1 and TRBJ1-6; 8 bases are shared with TRBD1. The CDR3 contains 16 residues. J was trimmed by 7 bases and V by 0 bases; bases with no gene match: 8. Per the germline V gene, CDR1 is DFQATT and CDR2 is SNEGSKA (reference sequence). CDR3 region: CSARDLVGTGNSPLHF. The CDR3 DNA reads TGCAGTGCTAGAGATCTCGTCGGGACAGGCAATTCACCCCTCCACTTT.

This clonotype was observed a few times. The chain carries TRBV6-5 and TRBJ2-7; D gene ambiguous. Between the trimmed V and J ends, which lost 5 bases and 4 bases, there was a span of 6 bases. The CDR3 runs 11 residues. Germline loops: CDR1 MNHEY, CDR2 SVGAGI. The CDR3 loop is CASSDEYEQYF. The CDR3 nucleotides are TGTGCCAGCAGTGATGAGTACGAGCAGTACTTC.

This clonotype was counted at least ten times. The CDR3 bases are TGTGCCAGTAGCGACACAGGGAACACTGAAGCTTTCTTT. Its translation is CASSDTGNTEAFF. The rearrangement links TRBV19 to TRBJ1-1; tentative D call: TRBD1 (5 bases). The CDR3 runs 13 residues. V was pared by 6 bases and J by 1 base, with 9 bases between. From germline, CDR1 is LNHDA and CDR2 SQIVND (reference sequence).

This clonotype came up many times. CDR3 sequence reads: CASSSESGNEQFF. DNA for the CDR3: TGTGCCAGCAGCTCCGAGTCCGGGAATGAGCAGTTCTTC. The rearrangement links TRBV7-2 to TRBJ2-1; D ambiguous. The CDR3 has 13 residues. The V end lost 4 bases, the J end lost 7 bases, and 11 bases lay between the germline ends. In germline, CDR1 is SGHTA, CDR2 FQGNSA.

This clonotype was seen many times. The V and J genes are TRBV12-5 and TRBJ2-5, with 12 positions matching TRBD2. The CDR3 extends over 17 amino acids. Unmatched junction bases numbered 10, after V lost 3 bases and J lost 5 bases. The germline V gene has CDR1 LGHNT and CDR2 FRNRAP. CDR3 in amino acids: CASGFRLAGGSGETQYF. In nucleotides, the CDR3 is TGTGCTAGTGGTTTTAGGCTAGCGGGGGGGTCCGGGGAGACCCAGTACTTC.

This clonotype came up many times. The rearrangement links TRBV7-9 to TRBJ1-1; TRBD1 aligns across 8 bases. CDR1 and CDR2 from the germline V gene are SEHNR and FQNEAQ (reference sequence). The CDR3 extends over 17 amino acids. After removal of 5 bases from V and 4 bases from J, the junction contained 15 bases not matched to a gene. CDR3 region: CASSARGTGSRGTEAFF. The CDR3 bases are TGTGCCAGCAGCGCCCGCGGGACAGGATCACGGGGCACTGAAGCTTTCTTT.

This clonotype was picked up a small number of times. This chain links TRBV20-1 with TRBJ1-6; a weak D match, TRBD1 (5 bases). CDR3 length equals 17 residues. The V and J ends lost 4 bases and 0 bases respectively, with 16 bases between them. From germline, CDR1 is DFQATT and CDR2 SNEGSKA (reference sequence). CDR3 loop: CSAKVDSESSYNSPLHF. The CDR3 DNA sequence: TGCAGTGCTAAGGTAGACAGCGAGAGCTCCTATAATTCACCCCTCCACTTT.

This clonotype was counted a few times. The chain is built from TRBV7-9 and TRBJ2-1; D is perhaps TRBD2 (5 bases). Trimming left V 5 bases short and J 7 bases short, with 15 bases between. The CDR3 has 14 residues. CDR1 and CDR2 from the germline V gene are SEHNR and FQNEAQ (reference sequence). CDR3 DNA sequence: TGTGCCAGCAGCAGCGGTCTAGGCTTAAATGAGCAGTTCTTC. Translation gives CASSSGLGLNEQFF.

Ten or more counts support this clonotype. The chain couples TRBV7-2 to TRBJ1-2; 9 bases agree with TRBD1. Trimming took 5 bases from V and 2 from J; bases not matched to a gene: 6. The germline V gene encodes CDR1 SGHTA and CDR2 FQGNSA. The CDR3 loop spans 15 amino acids. CDR3 DNA: TGTGCCAGCAGCACCAGGACAGGGGTGAACTATGGCTACACCTTC. Translating gives CASSTRTGVNYGYTF.

This clonotype was found a few times. The J gene is TRBJ2-1, the V gene TRBV9, with TRBD2 as a possible D gene (7 bases). The CDR3 sequence is 18 residues long. V lost 6 bases and J 8 bases, leaving 30 bases between the germline ends. CDR1 is SGDLS and CDR2 is YYNGEE in the germline V gene. The DNA of the CDR3 is TGTGCCAGCACCCCTACAGGGTATTCGGGGGAGGGCCAGGATGAGCAGTTCTTC. Translated, it gives CASTPTGYSGEGQDEQFF. The entire variable domain, with the rest obtained from reference TRBV9 and TRBJ2-1, is as follows: DSGVTQTPKHLITATGQRVTLRCSPRSGDLSVYWYQQSLDQGLQFLIQYYNGEERAKGNILERFSAQQFPDLHSELNLSSLELGDSALYFCASTPTGYSGEGQDEQFFGPGTRLTVL.

This clonotype was counted at least ten times. The rearrangement links TRBV7-2 to TRBJ2-5; D not resolved. The V gene lost 8 bases and the J gene lost 1 base, with 8 bases spanning the gap. CDR3 length: 12 residues. The germline CDR1 and CDR2 sequences are SGHTA and FQGNSA. Here the CDR3 DNA reads TGTGCCAGCGCCGACTCCCAAGAGACCCAGTACTTC. It yields the protein CASADSQETQYF.

This clonotype showed up just a few times. This chain joins TRBV18 and TRBJ1-1, with TRBD1 as a possible D gene (6 bases). Between the trimmed V and J ends, which lost 5 bases and 5 bases, there was a span of 12 bases. The CDR3 has 13 amino acids. Germline-derived CDR1 and CDR2 are KGHSH and LQKENI. The CDR3 region is CASSGQTGTEAFF. CDR3 bases: TGTGCCAGCTCAGGACAGACGGGAACTGAAGCTTTCTTT. Based on the CDR3 plus reference TRBV18 and TRBJ1-1, the full variable domain is NAGVMQNPRHLVRRRGQEARLRCSPMKGHSHVYWYRQLPEEGLKFMVYLQKENIIDESGMPKERFSAEFPKEGPSILRIQQVVRGDSAAYFCASSGQTGTEAFFGQGTRLTVV.

This clonotype has ten or more counts. The rearrangement links TRBV28 to TRBJ2-1; 7 nucleotides line up with TRBD2. V shed 2 bases and J 8 bases; nucleotides not matched to a gene: 12. The CDR3 totals 16 residues. The V gene's germline CDR1 is MDHEN and CDR2 SYDVKM. In DNA form, the CDR3 reads TGTGCCAGCAGTTTAACCAGCGGGAAACGGTCCGATGAGCAGTTCTTC. Its protein is CASSLTSGKRSDEQFF.

This clonotype appeared many times. J is TRBJ2-7 and V is TRBV7-2, with 12 bases identical to TRBD2. CDR3 length equals 15 residues. Trimming removed 5 bases from V and 12 bases from J; junction bases left unmatched: 14. Germline assignment: CDR1 SGHTA and CDR2 FQGNSA. CDR3 residues: CASSQRTSGRSQWYF. The CDR3 nucleotides read TGTGCCAGCAGCCAGAGAACTAGCGGGAGGTCTCAATGGTACTTC.

At least ten counts were recorded for this clonotype. The chain has TRBV7-2 and TRBJ2-3, with 13 bases identical to TRBD2. V was pared by 5 bases and J by 6 bases, with 11 bases of the junction left unmatched. The V gene's germline CDR1 is SGHTA and CDR2 FQGNSA. The length of the CDR3 is 17 residues. The DNA for the CDR3 is TGTGCCAGCAGCGACCCTGGACTAGCGGGAGTCCCCGATACGCAGTATTTT. It is translated as CASSDPGLAGVPDTQYF.

This clonotype was recorded many times. The chain has TRBV6-5 and TRBJ2-5; D may be TRBD1 or TRBD2 (6 bases each). Trimming removed 2 bases from V and 4 bases from J, with 14 bases in between. The length of the CDR3 is 15 residues. Looked up from germline, CDR1 is MNHEY and CDR2 is SVGAGI. The CDR3 loop is CASSYPSGGGETQYF. The CDR3 DNA is TGTGCCAGCAGTTACCCCTCCGGAGGGGGAGAGACCCAGTACTTC.

This clonotype was picked up many times. This chain links TRBV7-8 with TRBJ2-7, with TRBD1 matching 7 bases. V shed 3 bases, J shed 2 bases, and the junction held 13 bases outside the gene matches. CDR1 SGHVS and CDR2 FQNEAQ come from the germline V gene. The length of the CDR3 is 17 residues. The CDR3 bases are TGTGCCAGCAGCTTGGCCCCAAGACAGGGCCCGACCTACGAGCAGTACTTC. Its protein product is CASSLAPRQGPTYEQYF.

This clonotype has just a few counts. One junction end does not reproduce the germline sequence, and a read error may be involved. The V gene is TRBV28, the J gene TRBJ2-3, with 7 bases matching TRBD2. Germline CDR1 and CDR2: MDHEN and SYDVKM. This CDR3 spans 13 amino acids. CDR3 protein: CASTETSRDTQYF. The DNA for the CDR3 is TGTGCCAGCACTGAGACTAGCAGAGATACGCAGTATTTT.

The sample holds many counts of this clonotype. The chain combines TRBV7-9 with TRBJ2-7; 8 bases map to TRBD1. The CDR3 sequence is 19 residues long. Germline loops: CDR1 SEHNR, CDR2 FQNEAQ (reference sequence). V lost 2 bases, J lost 2 bases, and 17 bases stayed unmatched. Written as DNA, the CDR3 is TGTGCCAGCAGCTTAAGCGGTCTATCCCGGACAGGGCGCACCTACGAGCAGTACTTC. Protein product: CASSLSGLSRTGRTYEQYF.